The 23 T cell receptor beta chains reported below all come from one sample, sequenced in a study of cytomegalovirus exposure and HLA in healthy donors. PCR amplification relied on 60 Vbeta primers (plus 13 Jbeta primers). Libraries were prepared by immunoSEQ multiplex PCR; TCRdb keeps only in-frame clonotypes and omits some of them. Altogether 150,000 or so clones are present, 70% to 85% being singletons, with the ten largest covering approximately 1.6%. Sample: PBMCs. The origin of the receptors is a woman between 25 and 40 years old in good health and CMV-seronegative.

J is TRBJ2-1 and V is TRBV7-8; TRBD2 matches at 11 bases. With 1 base clipped from V and 7 bases from J, the junction kept 3 bases outside the gene matches. The CDR3 has 15 residues. Germline CDR1 reads SGHVS; CDR2 reads FQNEAQ. DNA of the CDR3: TGTGCCAGCAGCTTAGTGGTAGCGGGAGGGAATGAGCAGTTCTTC. Residues: CASSLVVAGGNEQFF.

This clone has a handful of counts. V gene TRBV5-1 combines with J gene TRBJ1-6; no clear D. This CDR3 has 14 amino acids. The V end lost 2 bases, the J end lost 10 bases, and 13 bases lay between the germline ends. CDR1 is SGHRS, CDR2 YFSETQ, per germline. In nucleotides, the CDR3 is TGCGCCAGCAGCTTCCTAGAGGGTGGGTCACCCCTCCACTTT. This gives the protein CASSFLEGGSPLHF.

The genes are TRBV28 and TRBJ1-2; D gene ambiguous. Germline lookup yields CDR1 MDHEN and CDR2 SYDVKM. The CDR3 is made up of 12 amino acids. The V end lost 9 bases, the J end lost 8 bases, and 16 bases lay between the germline ends. CDR3: CASLGSGRGYTF. The CDR3, as DNA: TGTGCCAGTCTAGGGTCGGGGAGAGGCTACACCTTC.

The chain combines TRBV7-6 with TRBJ1-2; D remains unclear. CDR1 and CDR2 from the germline V gene are SGHVS and FNYEAQ. Trimming pared 5 bases from V and 9 bases from J, leaving 19 bases between. The CDR3 spans 14 residues. CDR3: CASSPRIDSSSYTF. Here the CDR3 DNA reads TGTGCCAGCAGCCCCCGGATCGACTCATCTAGCTACACCTTC.

This clone has just a few counts. The V and J genes are TRBV13 and TRBJ1-6, with D possibly TRBD1 on 5 matching bases. Trimming left V 0 bases short and J 9 bases short, with 18 bases between. Germline values: CDR1 PRHDT, CDR2 FYEKMQ (reference sequence). This CDR3 comprises 17 residues. For the CDR3, the DNA is TGTGCCAGCAGCTTAGGCCGGGTCGGGGGGGGTATTTCACCCCTCCACTTT. Its translation: CASSLGRVGGGISPLHF.

The chain has TRBV2 and TRBJ1-1, with D tentatively TRBD1 (5 bases). CDR1 is SNHLY and CDR2 is FYNNEI in the germline V gene. V was pared by 6 bases and J by 5 bases, with 28 bases between. The length of the CDR3 is 18 residues. The CDR3 region has the DNA TGTGCCAGCAGGAGGGGACTAGGCTCAGGGACGGCTTTGACTGAAGCTTTCTTT. It yields the protein CASRRGLGSGTALTEAFF. Looking up the rest from reference TRBV2 and TRBJ1-1 gives the full variable domain: EPEVTQTPSHQVTQMGQEVILRCVPISNHLYFYWYRQILGQKVEFLVSFYNNEISEKSEIFDDQFSVERPDGSNFTLKIRSTKLEDSAMYFCASRRGLGSGTALTEAFFGQGTRLTVV.

This chain links TRBV29-1 with TRBJ1-5, with TRBD1 as a possible D gene (6 bases). This CDR3 has 13 amino acids. The germline V gene has CDR1 SQVTM and CDR2 ANQGSEA. V was trimmed by 4 bases and J by 2 bases, leaving 9 bases between them. The CDR3 here is CSVVAGGNQPQHF. The CDR3 DNA sequence: TGCAGCGTTGTTGCAGGGGGCAATCAGCCCCAGCATTTT.

This chain connects TRBV11-3 to TRBJ1-1; D gene unclear. CDR1 and CDR2 from the germline V gene are SGHNT and YENEEA. Trimming pared 5 bases from V and 1 base from J, leaving 11 bases between. The CDR3 is made up of 14 amino acids. The CDR3 nucleotides are TGTGCCAGCAGCCAGTCCCCGAAGAACACTGAAGCTTTCTTT. This codes for CASSQSPKNTEAFF.

The rearrangement links TRBV5-6 to TRBJ1-1; 7 bases match TRBD1. V lost 6 bases to trimming and J lost 6 bases; unmatched junction nucleotides: 17. Germline V CDR1 and CDR2: SGHDT, YYEEEE. The CDR3 has 16 amino acids. CDR3 region: CASKFIKTGTVPEAFF. In DNA form, the CDR3 reads TGTGCCAGCAAGTTTATTAAGACAGGGACAGTTCCTGAAGCTTTCTTT.

The gene calls are TRBV4-2 and TRBJ2-7; 8 bases are shared with TRBD2. The CDR3 is made up of 16 amino acids. In germline, CDR1 is LGHNA, CDR2 YNFKEQ. The trim removed 0 bases at V and 0 bases at J, leaving 4 bases unmatched. The CDR3 bases are TGTGCCAGCAGCCAAGACGGGAGGGCCCTCTCCTACGAGCAGTACTTC. This translates into CASSQDGRALSYEQYF.

This sequence joins TRBV6-5 and TRBJ2-7; maybe TRBD1 (6 bases). Deletions cut 6 bases from V and 4 bases from J, with 19 bases between. Germline CDR1 MNHEY, CDR2 SVGAGI. The CDR3 sequence is 15 residues long. CDR3 in DNA: TGTGCCAGCAGCCCCACAGGGCCCCTCCTTTACGAGCAGTACTTC. Translated, it gives CASSPTGPLLYEQYF.

The J gene is TRBJ1-3, the V gene TRBV21-1. TRBV21-1 is termed a pseudogene. The CDR3 extends over 16 amino acids. This CDR3 reads CASSKPPGRPGNTIYF. In nucleotides, the CDR3 is TGTGCCAGCAGCAAACCTCCCGGGAGGCCAGGAAACACCATATATTTT.

This chain joins TRBV4-3 and TRBJ2-1; TRBD1 might be the D (6 bases). CDR1 and CDR2 (germline): LGHNA, YSLEER. The V and J ends lost 0 bases and 8 bases respectively, with 20 bases between them. The CDR3 is 17 residues long. The CDR3: CASSQEGVGSEGDEQFF. CDR3 in DNA: TGCGCCAGCAGCCAAGAGGGCGTAGGTAGCGAGGGGGATGAGCAGTTCTTC.

This chain uses TRBV4-2 with TRBJ2-1, with a possible D match to TRBD2 (5 bases). Germline V gives CDR1 LGHNA, CDR2 YNFKEQ. CDR3 length: 16 residues. The V and J ends lost 0 bases and 8 bases respectively, with 17 bases between them. The chain's CDR3 is CASSQDTGSRRYEQFF. DNA of the CDR3: TGTGCCAGCAGCCAAGATACGGGATCACGTCGGTATGAGCAGTTCTTC.

The rearrangement joins TRBV5-4 to TRBJ1-3; no clear D gene. Per germline, CDR1 SGHNT and CDR2 YYREEE (reference sequence). CDR3 length equals 14 residues. Trimming pared 1 base from V and 4 bases from J, leaving 9 bases between. DNA for the CDR3: TGTGCCAGCAGCTTGTCAGGCGCAGGAAACACCATATATTTT. Protein: CASSLSGAGNTIYF. Full variable domain (rest looked up from reference TRBV5-4 and TRBJ1-3): ETGVTQSPTHLIKTRGQQVTLRCSSQSGHNTVSWYQQALGQGPQFIFQYYREEENGRGNFPPRFSGLQFPNYSSELNVNALELDDSALYLCASSLSGAGNTIYFGEGSWLTVV.

This rearrangement joins TRBV6-4 to TRBJ1-1; 10 bases fit TRBD1. After removal of 5 bases from V and 1 base from J, the junction contained 7 bases not matched to a gene. Germline V CDR1 and CDR2: MRHNA, SNTAGT. The CDR3 covers 16 residues. CDR3 DNA: TGTGCCAGCAGTCCAAGACAGGGGGCCTCGAACACTGAAGCTTTCTTT. Translating it yields CASSPRQGASNTEAFF.

The chain is built from TRBV5-6 and TRBJ1-6; TRBD1 agrees at 7 bases. The J segment lost 7 bases and the V segment lost 2 bases, leaving 9 bases of the junction unmatched. Germline lookup yields CDR1 SGHDT and CDR2 YYEEEE. This CDR3 has 16 residues. The CDR3 DNA follows: TGTGCCAGCAGCTTTTTTGACAGGGCCGAAAATTCACCCCTCCACTTT. This gives the protein CASSFFDRAENSPLHF.

This chain uses TRBV4-2 with TRBJ2-2; no reliable D call. Germline lookup yields CDR1 LGHNA and CDR2 YNFKEQ. With 5 bases removed from V and 1 base from J, the gap between germline ends came to 8 bases. The CDR3 sequence is 14 residues long. In DNA, the CDR3 is TGTGCCAGCAGCGAGGCAGAGAACACCGGGGAGCTGTTTTTT. It yields the protein CASSEAENTGELFF.

In this sample, this clone turned up once. This chain uses TRBV6-5 with TRBJ2-7; TRBD2 matches 9 bases. The trim removed 6 bases at V and 5 bases at J, leaving 11 bases unmatched. CDR3 length: 15 residues. CDR1 and CDR2 (germline): MNHEY, SVGAGI. The CDR3 coding sequence is TGTGCCAGCAGCTCTACGGCGCTAGCGGGGCACGAGCAGTACTTC. As protein: CASSSTALAGHEQYF.

V usage is TRBV7-8 and J usage is TRBJ2-3; 7 nucleotides agree with TRBD1. The germline CDR1 and CDR2 sequences are SGHVS and FQNEAQ. With 5 bases clipped from V and 3 bases from J, the junction kept 11 bases outside the gene matches. CDR3 length equals 16 residues. CDR3 sequence: CASSEPGQPSTDTQYF. CDR3 nucleotides: TGTGCCAGCAGCGAGCCGGGACAGCCATCTACAGATACGCAGTATTTT.

V is TRBV19 and J is TRBJ2-7; TRBD1 agrees at 7 bases. The germline CDR1 and CDR2 sequences are LNHDA and SQIVND (reference sequence). The CDR3 is 15 residues long. The J segment lost 2 bases and the V segment lost 1 base, leaving 5 bases of the junction unmatched. The CDR3 is CASSIAPGQTYEQYF. The DNA of the CDR3 is TGTGCCAGTAGTATAGCTCCGGGACAGACCTACGAGCAGTACTTC.

V and J are TRBV5-1 and TRBJ2-5, with 13 bases lining up with TRBD2. This CDR3 comprises 18 residues. CDR1 is SGHRS and CDR2 is YFSETQ in the germline V gene. J gave up 4 bases and V 4 bases, and 13 bases lay outside the gene matches. CDR3 DNA sequence: TGCGCCAGCAGCCTGAGGACTAGCGGGAGCTGGGAGGGAGAGACCCAGTACTTC. It specifies CASSLRTSGSWEGETQYF.

The chain employs TRBV7-6 and TRBJ2-2; tentative D call: TRBD1 (6 bases). Trimming shortened V by 1 base and J by 4 bases, and 13 bases separated the two germline ends. CDR3 length equals 16 residues. Germline values: CDR1 SGHVS, CDR2 FNYEAQ. The CDR3 DNA is TGTGCCAGCAGCTTAGGAGTACAGGGCGGCACCGGGGAGCTGTTTTTT. It codes for CASSLGVQGGTGELFF.